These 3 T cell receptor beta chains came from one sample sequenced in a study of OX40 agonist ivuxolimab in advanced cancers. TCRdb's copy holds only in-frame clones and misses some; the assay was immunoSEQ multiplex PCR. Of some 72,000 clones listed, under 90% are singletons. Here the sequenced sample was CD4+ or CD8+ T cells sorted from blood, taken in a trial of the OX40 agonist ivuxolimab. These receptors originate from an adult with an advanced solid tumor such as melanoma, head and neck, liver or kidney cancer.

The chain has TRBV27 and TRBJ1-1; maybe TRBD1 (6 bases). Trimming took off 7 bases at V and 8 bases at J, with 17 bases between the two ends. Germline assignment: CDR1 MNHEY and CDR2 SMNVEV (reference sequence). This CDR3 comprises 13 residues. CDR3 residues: CASIKRLGAEAFF. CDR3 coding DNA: TGTGCCAGCATTAAAAGGCTGGGGGCCGAAGCTTTCTTT.

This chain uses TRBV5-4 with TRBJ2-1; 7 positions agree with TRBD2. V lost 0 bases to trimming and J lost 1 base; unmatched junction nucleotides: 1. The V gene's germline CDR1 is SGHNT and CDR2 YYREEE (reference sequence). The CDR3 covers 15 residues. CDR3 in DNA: TGTGCCAGCAGCTTGGGGACTAGTTCCTACAATGAGCAGTTCTTC. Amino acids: CASSLGTSSYNEQFF.

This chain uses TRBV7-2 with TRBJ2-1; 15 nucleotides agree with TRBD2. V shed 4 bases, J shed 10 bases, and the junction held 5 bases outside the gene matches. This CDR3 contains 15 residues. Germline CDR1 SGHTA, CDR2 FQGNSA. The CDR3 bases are TGTGCCAGCAGCTCCGGGACTAGCGGGAGGATAGAGCAGTTCTTC. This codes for CASSSGTSGRIEQFF.